The rows below give T cell receptor beta chains drawn from one sample of a study of cytomegalovirus exposure and HLA in healthy donors. Generated by immunoSEQ multiplex PCR, the TCRdb table keeps only in-frame clones and is missing some. The sample includes about 240,000 clones, around 81% of them seen just once. Sequenced sample: PBMCs. The origin of the receptors is a woman in her sixties in good health and CMV-seropositive. The conserved cysteine and the conserved F or W are not part of the CDR3 here. D genes are given only for firm matches. Some rows mark clone size as missing; the rest say once, few, many or name a class of expanded clone.

>TRBJ2-7|TRBD1|TRBV19|-
ASSNRGTEYEQY
>TRBJ2-1|-|TRBV2|-
ASRPEGRDEQF
>TRBJ2-3|TRBD2|TRBV11-3|once
ASSLGRREGRTDTQY
>TRBJ2-7|-|TRBV11-3|-
ASSAGGQGRYEQY
>TRBJ1-1|-|TRBV7-6|-
ASSLAVDTNTEAF
>TRBJ2-5|-|TRBV4-1|-
ASSPYGGETQY
>TRBJ1-5|-|TRBV30|-
AWSFTGLSQPQH
>TRBJ1-1|TRBD1|TRBV28|-
ASSFRTGDYRVKAF
>TRBJ2-1|-|TRBV13|-
ASSVTDRSYNEQF
>TRBJ2-7|TRBD1|TRBV7-9|-
ASSSETGKGYEQY
>TRBJ2-7|TRBD2|TRBV27|-
ASRTSGRDISYEQY
>TRBJ2-5|TRBD2|TRBV7-9|-
ASSFGLAGMETQY
>TRBJ1-2|-|TRBV6-4|-
ASRDPGYGYT
>TRBJ1-2|TRBD1|TRBV28|once
ASRSDREHGYT
>TRBJ2-7|-|TRBV18|-
ASSPAGHHSYEQY
>TRBJ2-7|-|TRBV29-1|-
SVVTDGHYEQY
>TRBJ2-4|-|TRBV4-1|-
ASSPLPGLAKNIQY
>TRBJ2-7|TRBD2|TRBV27|-
ASSWRSAGGIYEQY
>TRBJ2-7|TRBD1|TRBV10-3|-
AISEDGGQGGGQY
>TRBJ2-3|-|TRBV5-1|-
ASSSGGGRDTQY
>TRBJ2-1|TRBD2|TRBV5-1|-
ASSLGVIAGGRDEQF
>TRBJ2-5|-|TRBV5-4|-
ASSLAEAYGETQY
>TRBJ2-2|-|TRBV7-3|-
ASSFARNTGELF
>TRBJ1-4|-|TRBV28|-
ASSFRTGMGEKLF
>TRBJ2-1|-|TRBV20-1|once
SAREAAEQF
>TRBJ1-5|-|TRBV19|-
ASSIPRDTKGNQPQH